Each of the 26 T cell receptor beta chains below was sequenced from the same sample in a study of blood T cells in healthy people across ages. Primers used in a second PCR of about 6 to 11 cycles were a sample-barcoded 5' primer and a J-beta primer mix. TCRdb reprocessed the 5' RACE reads with MiXCR, giving one entry per CDR3 protein. This sample yields about 1.6 million distinct CDR3 sequences, of which roughly 32% are seen a single time; over 9% belongs to the top ten. The sequencing input was blood. The receptors come from a woman aged 25 to 45 in good health.

The sample holds a few counts of this clonotype. The chain has TRBV20-1 and TRBJ1-4, with D perhaps matching TRBD1 (5 bases). Between the trimmed V and J ends, which lost 3 bases and 2 bases, there was a span of 7 bases. The CDR3 loop spans 13 amino acids. In germline, CDR1 is DFQATT, CDR2 SNEGSKA (reference sequence). For the CDR3, the DNA is TGCAGTGCTAGGGGGCAGACTAATGAAAAACTGTTTTTT. Translating gives CSARGQTNEKLFF.

This clonotype showed up just a few times. The J gene is TRBJ2-7, the V gene TRBV3-1, with a possible D match to TRBD1 (6 bases). Germline V lookup: CDR1 LGHDT, CDR2 YNNKEL (reference sequence). The V and J ends lost 0 bases and 7 bases respectively, with 10 bases between them. The CDR3 has 13 residues. The CDR3 DNA sequence: TGTGCCAGCAGCCAAGACAGGGGTGAAGAGCAGTACTTC. This encodes CASSQDRGEEQYF.

The chain employs TRBV12-3 or TRBV12-4 and TRBJ1-5, with unresolved D. The CDR3 contains 13 residues. Trimming cost V 2 bases and J 9 bases, with 11 bases left between them. The CDR3 DNA sequence: TGTGCCAGCAGTTTACACACCTCTTCGCCCCAGCATTTT. This sequence encodes CASSLHTSSPQHF.

CDR3 DNA sequence: TGTGCCAGCAGCTTAGACAGGCGGTTAGCCGGGCGCCAAGAGACCCAGTACTTC. It encodes CASSLDRRLAGRQETQYF. The chain employs TRBV7-6 and TRBJ2-5, with a possible D match to TRBD1 (5 bases). Trimming removed 1 base at V and 1 base at J, with 19 bases between. CDR1 and CDR2 from the germline V gene are SGHVS and FNYEAQ. The CDR3 has 18 residues.

This clonotype was counted only a few times. V usage is TRBV30 and J usage is TRBJ2-1; D is unclear. The CDR3 is made up of 13 amino acids. Per germline, CDR1 GTSNPN and CDR2 SVGIG (reference sequence). Trimming took 2 bases from V and 1 from J, leaving 6 bases between them. The CDR3 protein is CAWSRESYNEQFF. The CDR3 DNA follows: TGTGCCTGGAGTAGAGAATCCTACAATGAGCAGTTCTTC.

This clonotype was seen a handful of times. The CDR3 protein is CASSPPGTMNEQFF. For the CDR3, the DNA is TGTGCCAGCAGCCCCCCCGGGACCATGAATGAGCAGTTCTTC. The chain carries TRBV12-3 or TRBV12-4 and TRBJ2-1, with D perhaps being TRBD1 or TRBD2 (5 bases each). The CDR3 totals 14 residues. Trimming removed 6 bases from V and 7 bases from J, with 16 bases in between.

The sample holds one count of this clonotype. The chain combines TRBV5-1 with TRBJ1-2; 10 bases fit TRBD1. CDR1 and CDR2 (germline): SGHRS, YFSETQ. J lost 4 bases, V lost 2 bases, and 14 bases had no gene match. The CDR3 is 18 amino acids. The CDR3, as DNA: TGCGCCAGCAGCTTCACTTCCAGGACAGGGGGAGTCGGCTATGGCTACACCTTC. It yields the protein CASSFTSRTGGVGYGYTF.

This clonotype was picked up many times. Sequence at one end of the junction differs from germline and may be a read error. The chain couples TRBV5-1 to TRBJ2-3, with D unclear. This CDR3 has 11 residues. The V gene's germline CDR1 is SGHRS and CDR2 YFSETQ. The CDR3, as DNA: TGTGCCAGCAGCTTTAAGGATACGCAGTATTTT. Translated: CASSFKDTQYF. The whole variable domain, filled in from reference TRBV5-1 and TRBJ2-3, reads KAGVTQTPRYLIKTRGQQVTLSCSPISGHRSVSWYQQTPGQGLQFLFEYFSETQRNKGNFPGRFSGRQFSNSRSEMNVSTLELGDSALYLCASSFKDTQYFGPGTRLTVL.

This clonotype showed up just a few times. The V call is TRBV7-3, the J call TRBJ2-7; possibly TRBD1 or TRBD2 for D (6 bases each). This CDR3 has 13 residues. With 3 bases removed from V and 6 bases from J, the gap between germline ends came to 12 bases. Germline CDR1 reads SGHTA; CDR2 reads FQGTGA. CDR3 region: CASSLQQGGEQYF. The CDR3 DNA is TGTGCCAGCAGCTTGCAACAGGGAGGCGAGCAGTACTTC. The entire variable domain, with the rest obtained from reference TRBV7-3 and TRBJ2-7, is as follows: GAGVSQTPSNKVTEKGKYVELRCDPISGHTALYWYRQSLGQGPEFLIYFQGTGAADDSGLPNDRFFAVRPEGSVSTLKIQRTERGDSAVYLCASSLQQGGEQYFGPGTRLTVT.

The chain employs TRBV29-1 and TRBJ2-7; 7 nucleotides line up with TRBD1. The J call may be mistaken, given a closer DNA end match to TRBJ2-5. Germline CDR1 reads SQVTM; CDR2 reads ANQGSEA. CDR3 length: 14 amino acids. CDR3 protein: CSVEESHRGETQYF. CDR3 in DNA: TGCAGCGTTGAAGAATCCCACAGGGGTGAGACCCAGTACTTC.

This clonotype appeared a few times. The chain employs TRBV5-1 and TRBJ1-4; D gene ambiguous. This CDR3 is 16 amino acids long. CDR1 and CDR2 from the germline V gene are SGHRS and YFSETQ. Deletions cut 4 bases from V and 0 bases from J, with 13 bases between. The CDR3 bases are TGCGCCAGCAGCGCCGAAGGGCCTACAACTAATGAAAAACTGTTTTTT. This codes for CASSAEGPTTNEKLFF.

This rearrangement joins TRBV6-1 to TRBJ2-5; TRBD2 agrees at 7 bases. The J call is in doubt because the DNA end fits TRBJ2-7 better. The CDR3 spans 16 residues. Germline V CDR1 and CDR2: MNHNS, SASEGT. CDR3: CASVGTKAKNSYEQYF. The CDR3 nucleotides read TGTGCCAGCGTAGGGACTAAAGCTAAAAACTCCTACGAGCAGTACTTC.

This sequence joins TRBV3-1 and TRBJ1-2, with a possible D match to TRBD1 (6 bases). Trimming took off 5 bases at V and 2 bases at J, with 18 bases between the two ends. Germline loops: CDR1 LGHDT, CDR2 YNNKEL (reference sequence). The CDR3 spans 16 residues. The CDR3 spells CASSSITGGRNYGYTF. CDR3 nucleotide sequence: TGTGCCAGCAGCTCAATTACCGGGGGCCGGAACTATGGCTACACCTTC. Filled out from reference TRBV3-1 and TRBJ1-2, the complete variable domain reads DTAVSQTPKYLVTQMGNDKSIKCEQNLGHDTMYWYKQDSKKFLKIMFSYNNKELIINETVPNRFSPKSPDKAHLNLHINSLELGDSAVYFCASSSITGGRNYGYTFGSGTRLTVV.

This chain joins TRBV20-1 and TRBJ2-3, with 9 nucleotides matching TRBD2. CDR3 length equals 14 residues. J gave up 6 bases and V 4 bases, and 8 bases lay outside the gene matches. Germline V gene data show CDR1 as DFQATT and CDR2 as SNEGSKA (reference sequence). This CDR3 is CSAIGGGVFDTQYF. DNA for the CDR3: TGCAGTGCTATCGGCGGGGGGGTGTTTGATACGCAGTATTTT.

This clonotype came up a few times. The chain couples TRBV29-1 to TRBJ2-2; D is uncertain. Trimming pared 8 bases from V and 6 bases from J, leaving 13 bases between. Germline-derived CDR1 and CDR2 are SQVTM and ANQGSEA. This CDR3 contains 12 residues. In nucleotides, the CDR3 is TGCAGCACTGCTGGCTGGGCCGGGGAGCTGTTTTTT. This encodes CSTAGWAGELFF.

The V gene is TRBV5-5, the J gene TRBJ2-2, with no clear D. There are 15 residues in the CDR3. With 4 bases removed from V and 1 base from J, the gap between germline ends came to 11 bases. CDR1 is SGHKS, CDR2 YYEKEE, per germline (reference sequence). This CDR3 is CASSLEFGNTGELFF. DNA for the CDR3: TGTGCCAGCAGCCTAGAATTCGGGAACACCGGGGAGCTGTTTTTT. Complete variable domain (other parts from reference TRBV5-5 and TRBJ2-2): DAGVTQSPTHLIKTRGQQVTLRCSPISGHKSVSWYQQVLGQGPQFIFQYYEKEERGRGNFPDRFSARQFPNYSSELNVNALLLGDSALYLCASSLEFGNTGELFFGEGSRLTVL.

The chain has TRBV6-6 and TRBJ2-3; a possible D gene is TRBD1 (6 bases). Trimming removed 5 bases at V and 6 bases at J, with 15 bases between. From germline, CDR1 is MNHNY and CDR2 SVGAGI (reference sequence). This CDR3 contains 14 residues. This chain's CDR3 is CASSPGWGRDTQYF. In DNA, the CDR3 is TGTGCCAGCAGTCCCGGCTGGGGGCGTGATACGCAGTATTTT.

This clonotype was seen repeatedly, ten times or more. The chain uses TRBV29-1 and TRBJ2-1; TRBD1 is a possible D gene (7 bases). Deletions cut 7 bases from V and 9 bases from J, with 16 bases between. CDR1 and CDR2 (germline): SQVTM, ANQGSEA. The CDR3 is made up of 12 amino acids. CDR3 sequence: CSAAEGAGEQFF. As DNA, the CDR3 is TGCAGCGCCGCGGAGGGGGCTGGTGAGCAGTTCTTC.

This chain joins TRBV5-5 and TRBJ1-1; D remains unclear. The CDR3 length is 15 residues. The germline gives CDR1 SGHKS, CDR2 YYEKEE (reference sequence). Trimming pared 5 bases from V and 1 base from J, leaving 15 bases between. The CDR3 coding sequence is TGTGCCAGCAGTTCACGAAGTAATAGGAACACTGAAGCTTTCTTT. This sequence encodes CASSSRSNRNTEAFF. Full variable domain (remainder filled in from reference TRBV5-5 and TRBJ1-1): DAGVTQSPTHLIKTRGQQVTLRCSPISGHKSVSWYQQVLGQGPQFIFQYYEKEERGRGNFPDRFSARQFPNYSSELNVNALLLGDSALYLCASSSRSNRNTEAFFGQGTRLTVV.

Concerning this clonotype: One end of the junction does not line up with germline, which may come from a read error. The chain links TRBV7-8 to TRBJ2-3; 8 nucleotides match TRBD1. Germline assignment: CDR1 SGHVS and CDR2 FQNEAQ. This CDR3 spans 14 amino acids. The CDR3 loop is CTSSLGDRPDTQYF. In nucleotides, the CDR3 is TGTACCAGCAGCTTAGGGGACAGGCCAGACACGCAGTATTTT.

The V gene is TRBV6-6, the J gene TRBJ1-1, with TRBD1 as a possible D gene (6 bases). V dropped 2 bases and J dropped 0 bases, with 10 bases sitting between them. This CDR3 contains 15 residues. Germline loops: CDR1 MNHNY, CDR2 SVGAGI (reference sequence). CDR3 nucleotides: TGTGCCAGCAGTTACAGGGGGGAAGTGAACACTGAAGCTTTCTTT. As protein: CASSYRGEVNTEAFF.

This rearrangement joins TRBV12-3 or TRBV12-4 to TRBJ2-5; 8 bases are shared with TRBD2. Trimming cost V 7 bases and J 2 bases; bases outside gene matches: 9. The CDR3 sequence is 15 residues long. The CDR3 here is CASTQRGLGQETQYF. CDR3 coding DNA: TGTGCCAGCACCCAGAGGGGACTAGGTCAAGAGACCCAGTACTTC.

The chain employs TRBV2 and TRBJ2-1; D not certain. The CDR3 totals 13 residues. Germline V lookup: CDR1 SNHLY, CDR2 FYNNEI. Trimming cost V 3 bases and J 5 bases, with 8 bases left between them. The CDR3 is CASSELRNNEQFF. CDR3 DNA sequence: TGTGCCAGCAGTGAGCTCAGAAACAATGAGCAGTTCTTC.

The gene calls are TRBV5-1 and TRBJ1-2, with 11 bases aligning to TRBD1. V shed 5 bases and J 4 bases; nucleotides not matched to a gene: 10. The germline V gene has CDR1 SGHRS and CDR2 YFSETQ. CDR3 length: 16 residues. The CDR3 DNA is TGCGCCAGCAGTCGTGGACAGGGGGCTTGGGGCTATGGCTACACCTTC. Translation: CASSRGQGAWGYGYTF.

This clonotype was seen a handful of times. The chain carries TRBV24-1 and TRBJ2-1; 9 bases align to TRBD2. Germline V CDR1 and CDR2: KGHDR, SFDVKD. The CDR3 is 15 amino acids. V lost 3 bases and J lost 7; bases outside the gene matches: 6. CDR3 in amino acids: CATSDVAGVGNEQFF. CDR3 sequence (DNA): TGTGCCACCAGTGATGTAGCGGGAGTGGGGAATGAGCAGTTCTTC.

The chain combines TRBV15 with TRBJ2-2, with a weak D call TRBD2 (5 bases). Germline V CDR1 and CDR2: LNHNV, YYDKDF (reference sequence). The ends were cut back, 0 bases at V and 5 bases at J, with 7 bases in the middle. The CDR3 is 14 residues long. CDR3 bases: TGTGCCACCAGCAGAGATGCGGGTACCGGGGAGCTGTTTTTT. Translating gives CATSRDAGTGELFF. The full variable domain, in which reference TRBV15 and TRBJ2-2 provide the parts outside the CDR3, is DAMVIQNPRYQVTQFGKPVTLSCSQTLNHNVMYWYQQKSSQAPKLLFHYYDKDFNNEADTPDNFQSRRPNTSFCFLDIRSPGLGDTAMYLCATSRDAGTGELFFGEGSRLTVL.